One sample yielded the 25 T cell receptor beta chains listed below, sequenced in a study of Ad26.COV2.S vaccination and SARS-CoV-2 variants. The treatment denotes: 15 to 20 received Ad26.COV2.S at low or high dose, single or two shots; 5 received placebo; per-sample allocation not given. Sampling occurred on day 63 after the first vaccine or placebo injection. Libraries were prepared by immunoSEQ multiplex PCR; TCRdb keeps only in-frame clonotypes and omits some of them. The sample carries hundreds of thousands of clones, less than 90% recorded once. Specimen: peripheral blood, collected in a trial of Ad26.COV2.S vaccine versus placebo. The receptors shown here come from a person between 18 and 59 years old who received the Ad26.COV2.S COVID-19 vaccine or a placebo.

The rearrangement links TRBV5-1 to TRBJ2-1; TRBD2 matches 7 bases. This CDR3 is built from 15 residues. CDR1 is SGHRS, CDR2 YFSETQ, per germline. The J segment lost 3 bases and the V segment lost 4 bases, leaving 7 bases of the junction unmatched. The CDR3 coding sequence is TGCGCCAGCAGCCAGGACGGCGGGGGCTACAATGAGCAGTTCTTC. It is translated as CASSQDGGGYNEQFF. The whole variable domain, filled in from reference TRBV5-1 and TRBJ2-1, reads KAGVTQTPRYLIKTRGQQVTLSCSPISGHRSVSWYQQTPGQGLQFLFEYFSETQRNKGNFPGRFSGRQFSNSRSEMNVSTLELGDSALYLCASSQDGGGYNEQFFGPGTRLTVL.

The V gene is TRBV19, the J gene TRBJ2-2; the D gene is possibly TRBD2 (5 bases). The CDR3 consists of 15 residues. The germline V gene has CDR1 LNHDA and CDR2 SQIVND (reference sequence). Trimming pared 5 bases from V and 6 bases from J, leaving 16 bases between. The CDR3 is CASSQSSSHPGELFF. CDR3 DNA sequence: TGTGCCAGTAGTCAGTCTAGCTCCCACCCCGGGGAGCTGTTTTTT.

V usage is TRBV28 and J usage is TRBJ2-7; 7 bases match TRBD1. CDR1 is MDHEN, CDR2 SYDVKM, per germline. Germline trimming cut 6 bases from V and 0 bases from J; bases unmatched to any gene: 14. The CDR3 runs to 17 residues. The CDR3 spells CASSTPRTDRPSYEQYF. Written as DNA, the CDR3 is TGTGCCAGCAGCACCCCCCGAACGGACAGGCCCTCCTACGAGCAGTACTTC.

Only a few counts were recorded for this clone. V gene TRBV4-3 combines with J gene TRBJ1-1; 7 bases line up with TRBD1. The germline V gene has CDR1 LGHNA and CDR2 YSLEER. J gave up 1 base and V 4 bases, and 15 bases lay outside the gene matches. There are 18 residues in the CDR3. The CDR3 here is CASSRRATGAGENTEAFF. CDR3 DNA sequence: TGCGCCAGCAGCCGCCGTGCAACAGGGGCCGGCGAGAACACTGAAGCTTTCTTT.

The J gene is TRBJ2-3, the V gene TRBV9, with 11 bases identical to TRBD2. The CDR3 is made up of 17 amino acids. Losses at the gene ends were 0 bases for V and 0 bases for J; bases not matched to a gene: 3. Germline-derived CDR1 and CDR2 are SGDLS and YYNGEE. The chain's CDR3 is CASSVGLAGSSTDTQYF. The CDR3 DNA follows: TGTGCCAGCAGCGTAGGACTAGCGGGGTCTAGCACAGATACGCAGTATTTT.

This clone came up once. Other DNA sequences of this sample code for an identical CDR3. The rearrangement links TRBV9 to TRBJ2-2; D possibly corresponds to TRBD2 (6 bases). V lost 2 bases and J 2 bases, leaving 7 bases between the germline ends. The CDR3 spans 14 residues. Germline loops: CDR1 SGDLS, CDR2 YYNGEE. The CDR3: CASSVGLNTGELFF. CDR3 DNA sequence: TGTGCCAGCAGCGTTGGACTAAACACCGGGGAGCTGTTTTTT.

V is TRBV7-2 and J is TRBJ2-5, with D unresolved. Trimming cost V 5 bases and J 5 bases, with 9 bases left between them. CDR3 length: 12 residues. Germline V lookup: CDR1 SGHTA, CDR2 FQGNSA. CDR3 region: CASSESRETQYF. CDR3 nucleotides: TGTGCCAGCAGCGAGAGTCGGGAGACCCAGTACTTC. Variable domain in full (rest from reference TRBV7-2 and TRBJ2-5): GAGVSQSPSNKVTEKGKDVELRCDPISGHTALYWYRQSLGQGLEFLIYFQGNSAPDKSGLPSDRFSAERTGGSVSTLTIQRTQQEDSAVYLCASSESRETQYFGPGTRLLVL.

The chain joins TRBV27 to TRBJ1-2; unclear D gene. The germline gives CDR1 MNHEY, CDR2 SMNVEV (reference sequence). V dropped 5 bases and J dropped 6 bases, with 16 bases sitting between them. The CDR3 totals 14 residues. In DNA, the CDR3 is TGTGCCAGCAGTCCAGTGGACGGCGCCAATGGCTACACCTTC. Amino acid sequence: CASSPVDGANGYTF.

The chain has TRBV19 and TRBJ1-5; no clear D. From germline, CDR1 is LNHDA and CDR2 SQIVND (reference sequence). V was trimmed by 7 bases and J by 0 bases, leaving 16 bases between them. CDR3 length: 16 amino acids. In nucleotides, the CDR3 is TGTGCCAGTAATCTGGATGGACTGTTTAGCAATCAGCCCCAGCATTTT. This sequence encodes CASNLDGLFSNQPQHF.

This chain uses TRBV6-5 with TRBJ2-7; D may match TRBD1 or TRBD2 (6 bases each). Germline V gene data show CDR1 as MNHEY and CDR2 as SVGAGI. This CDR3 has 13 amino acids. With 0 bases removed from V and 6 bases from J, the gap between germline ends came to 9 bases. Here the CDR3 reads CASSYSGGREQYF. The CDR3, as DNA: TGTGCCAGCAGTTACTCAGGGGGGCGCGAGCAGTACTTC.

This rearrangement joins TRBV5-1 to TRBJ1-3, with D possibly matching TRBD1 (6 bases). V was pared by 0 bases and J by 6 bases, with 10 bases between. The length of the CDR3 is 14 residues. The germline V gene has CDR1 SGHRS and CDR2 YFSETQ. CDR3 amino acids: CASSLGGQKNTIYF. The CDR3 DNA sequence: TGCGCCAGCAGCTTGGGAGGACAGAAAAACACCATATATTTT.

CDR3 sequence: CASSIEHGAGGELFF. The CDR3 DNA reads TGTGCCAGCAGTATTGAACACGGTGCGGGCGGGGAGCTGTTTTTT. The rearrangement uses TRBV6-4 and TRBJ2-2, with D perhaps TRBD2 (5 bases). CDR3 length equals 15 residues. CDR1 is MRHNA and CDR2 is SNTAGT in the germline V gene. Trimming removed 5 bases from V and 7 bases from J, with 17 bases in between.

The chain has TRBV1 and TRBJ2-3; the tabulated D call, TRBD2, remains unverified against the DNA. TRBV1 is a pseudogene segment. This CDR3 has 17 residues. In nucleotides, the CDR3 is TGCACCAGCAGCCAACTCCGACTAGCTCCTAGCACAGATACGCAGTATTTT. This encodes CTSSQLRLAPSTDTQYF.

The chain links TRBV7-9 to TRBJ2-7; TRBD1 aligns across 9 bases. Germline trimming cut 4 bases from V and 4 bases from J; bases unmatched to any gene: 8. CDR1 and CDR2 from the germline V gene are SEHNR and FQNEAQ (reference sequence). This CDR3 comprises 15 residues. In DNA, the CDR3 is TGTGCCAGCAGCTGGCCGGGACAGGGTTTTTACGAGCAGTACTTC. Residues: CASSWPGQGFYEQYF.

This clone was seen more than once but under ten times. In nucleotides, the CDR3 is TGTGCCAGCAGTAATGGACCGGGAAGTATCTCTGGAAACACCATATATTTT. Amino acids: CASSNGPGSISGNTIYF. The rearrangement joins TRBV7-3 to TRBJ1-3, with D unclear. The V gene's germline CDR1 is SGHTA and CDR2 FQGTGA. The CDR3 extends over 17 amino acids. V gave up 6 bases and J gave up 0 bases, with 18 bases separating them.

V is TRBV30 and J is TRBJ1-2; a possible D gene is TRBD1 (5 bases). The CDR3 extends over 18 amino acids. Deletions cut 0 bases from V and 0 bases from J, with 20 bases between. The germline V gene has CDR1 GTSNPN and CDR2 SVGIG (reference sequence). CDR3 sequence: CAWSVLGGITDPNYGYTF. The CDR3 bases are TGTGCCTGGAGTGTACTTGGGGGTATTACGGACCCTAACTATGGCTACACCTTC.

The chain joins TRBV18 to TRBJ1-5; 9 nucleotides align to TRBD1. CDR1 is KGHSH and CDR2 is LQKENI in the germline V gene. The V and J ends lost 3 bases and 1 base, in that order; junction bases with no gene match: 4. This CDR3 comprises 16 residues. The CDR3 DNA sequence: TGTGCCAGCTCACCGGACAGGGGCAAGAGCAATCAGCCCCAGCATTTT. Translated: CASSPDRGKSNQPQHF.

The rearrangement uses TRBV4-3 and TRBJ1-2; 7 nucleotides line up with TRBD1. From germline, CDR1 is LGHNA and CDR2 YSLEER. The CDR3 consists of 14 residues. V gave up 2 bases and J gave up 4 bases; unmatched junction bases: 4. This CDR3 is CASSQPGTAYGYTF. CDR3 DNA sequence: TGCGCCAGCAGCCAACCCGGGACAGCCTATGGCTACACCTTC.

V usage is TRBV9 and J usage is TRBJ2-1, with D perhaps assigned TRBD1 or TRBD2 (5 bases each). Germline V gene sequence: CDR1 SGDLS, CDR2 YYNGEE. The CDR3 is 17 residues long. Deletions cut 4 bases from V and 8 bases from J, with 25 bases between. The CDR3 DNA reads TGTGCCAGCAGCCCCTTCGGTGGGGCACGGAACGGGGATGAGCAGTTCTTC. This translates into CASSPFGGARNGDEQFF.

This clone was counted between two and nine times. The V and J genes are TRBV7-9 and TRBJ1-1, with D perhaps TRBD1 (5 bases). Trimming shortened V by 4 bases and J by 1 base, and 13 bases separated the two germline ends. The CDR3 extends over 15 amino acids. Per germline, CDR1 SEHNR and CDR2 FQNEAQ (reference sequence). In DNA, the CDR3 is TGTGCCAGCAGCTATCGTGAGCAGGGGAACACTGAAGCTTTCTTT. Translating it yields CASSYREQGNTEAFF.

The rearrangement links TRBV9 to TRBJ2-1; 10 bases agree with TRBD2. Losses at the gene ends were 7 bases for V and 2 bases for J; bases not matched to a gene: 6. Germline V lookup: CDR1 SGDLS, CDR2 YYNGEE. The CDR3 runs 15 residues. CDR3 DNA sequence: TGTGCCAGCGGTGTAGCGGGGGGAACCTACAATGAGCAGTTCTTC. Translation: CASGVAGGTYNEQFF.

The V call is TRBV21-1, the J call TRBJ1-2. TRBV21-1 is termed a pseudogene. CDR3 length: 15 amino acids. The CDR3 region is CASSITGLYTYGYTF. The CDR3, as DNA: TGTGCCAGCAGCATTACAGGACTATATACCTATGGCTACACCTTC.

This clone has a single count. V is TRBV2 and J is TRBJ1-5; tentatively, D is TRBD1 (5 bases). CDR1 and CDR2 (germline): SNHLY, FYNNEI. V lost 6 bases to trimming and J lost 4 bases, with 16 bases between them. This CDR3 is 15 amino acids long. The CDR3 here is CASSTWGGENQPQHF. CDR3 DNA sequence: TGTGCCAGCAGCACCTGGGGGGGGGAGAATCAGCCCCAGCATTTT.

The chain uses TRBV7-2 and TRBJ1-2; 8 bases match TRBD1. Germline V lookup: CDR1 SGHTA, CDR2 FQGNSA. J was trimmed by 8 bases and V by 0 bases; bases with no gene match: 8. This CDR3 has 15 amino acids. The CDR3 region is CASSLAGAGGGGYTF. CDR3 DNA sequence: TGTGCCAGCAGCTTAGCTGGGGCAGGGGGCGGAGGCTACACCTTC.

The chain couples TRBV7-8 to TRBJ2-7, with D tentatively TRBD1 or TRBD2 (5 bases each). Germline V gene data show CDR1 as SGHVS and CDR2 as FQNEAQ. The CDR3 spans 13 residues. Trimming stripped 7 bases from V and 6 bases from J, with 16 bases between. DNA of the CDR3: TGTGCCAGCACCGATCCGGGACCAACCGAGCAGTACTTC. Encoded protein: CASTDPGPTEQYF.